These 16 T cell receptor beta chains came from one sample sequenced in a study of control samples from healthy donors and cancer patients. Data came from immunoSEQ multiplex PCR; TCRdb stores just in-frame clones and leaves some out. The data show approximately 100,000 clones, over 75% seen once. The source material was blood. Receptors were obtained from a middle-aged woman in good health.

The chain combines TRBV20-1 with TRBJ2-5; tentative D call: TRBD1 (6 bases). With 3 bases removed from V and 5 bases from J, the gap between germline ends came to 13 bases. CDR3 length equals 13 residues. The germline V gene has CDR1 DFQATT and CDR2 SNEGSKA (reference sequence). CDR3 residues: CSASAGARETQYF. The CDR3 nucleotides read TGCAGTGCTAGTGCAGGGGCTAGGGAGACCCAGTACTTC.

The gene calls are TRBV7-9 and TRBJ1-2, with D maybe TRBD1 (6 bases). The germline V and J ends were trimmed by 2 bases and 4 bases, with 11 bases remaining between them. The CDR3 is made up of 14 amino acids. Germline assignment: CDR1 SEHNR and CDR2 FQNEAQ (reference sequence). The CDR3 bases are TGTGCCAGCAGCTTAACAGGGTCGGTCTATGGCTACACCTTC. Its protein is CASSLTGSVYGYTF. Looking up the rest from reference TRBV7-9 and TRBJ1-2 gives the full variable domain: DTGVSQNPRHKITKRGQNVTFRCDPISEHNRLYWYRQTLGQGPEFLTYFQNEAQLEKSRLLSDRFSAERPKGSFSTLEIQRTEQGDSAMYLCASSLTGSVYGYTFGSGTRLTVV.

This clone was seen a few times. The V call is TRBV7-3, the J call TRBJ2-5; D may be TRBD1 or TRBD2 (5 bases each). Germline assignment: CDR1 SGHTA and CDR2 FQGTGA. The length of the CDR3 is 13 residues. Trimming removed 5 bases from V and 2 bases from J, with 9 bases in between. CDR3 nucleotide sequence: TGTGCCAGCAGCCGGGACCCTCAAGAGACCCAGTACTTC. Its protein is CASSRDPQETQYF.

This clone was observed a handful of times. This chain links TRBV3-1 (or the pseudogene TRBV3-2) with TRBJ2-6, with D perhaps given as TRBD1 or TRBD2 (6 bases each). This CDR3 spans 16 amino acids. V lost 4 bases, J lost 1 base, and 11 bases lay in between. CDR1 and CDR2 (germline): LGHDT, YNNKEL (reference sequence). The CDR3 DNA reads TGTGCCAGCAGCCTTGGGGGGCTATCTGGGGCCAACGTCCTGACTTTC. It specifies CASSLGGLSGANVLTF.

The CDR3 DNA is TGTGCCAGCAGGCCCACAGGGGGCAATCAGCCCCAGCATTTT. Its protein product is CASRPTGGNQPQHF. This sequence joins TRBV27 and TRBJ1-5; 7 bases fit TRBD1. Looked up from germline, CDR1 is MNHEY and CDR2 is SMNVEV (reference sequence). Unmatched junction bases numbered 4, after V lost 6 bases and J lost 2 bases. This CDR3 has 14 amino acids.

This chain uses TRBV7-2 with TRBJ2-7, with D unresolved. Germline CDR1 SGHTA, CDR2 FQGNSA. The CDR3 covers 15 residues. Trimming removed 5 bases from V and 0 bases from J, with 14 bases in between. The CDR3 DNA reads as TGTGCCAGCAGCCCGTCCTACCTGAGCTCCTACGAGCAGTACTTC. Translated: CASSPSYLSSYEQYF.

V gene TRBV27 combines with J gene TRBJ1-6; D call uncertain. Trimming left V 6 bases short and J 3 bases short, with 9 bases between. From germline, CDR1 is MNHEY and CDR2 SMNVEV (reference sequence). CDR3 length equals 14 residues. CDR3 amino acids: CASRGFIYNSPLHF. As DNA, the CDR3 is TGTGCCAGCAGAGGGTTCATCTATAATTCACCCCTCCACTTT.

The V gene is TRBV6-2 or TRBV6-3, the J gene TRBJ2-5, with D maybe TRBD2 (5 bases). This CDR3 contains 14 residues. Germline CDR1 and CDR2: MNHEY and SVGEGT. Trimming took off 0 bases at V and 4 bases at J, with 9 bases between the two ends. The CDR3 bases are TGTGCCAGCAGTTACTCGGGGAGCCTAGAGACCCAGTACTTC. Encoded protein: CASSYSGSLETQYF.

DNA for the CDR3: TGTGCCAGCAGTGCTTCGAGGGGTGACTATGGCTACACCTTC. Translating gives CASSASRGDYGYTF. This chain connects TRBV9 to TRBJ1-2; TRBD1 is a possible D gene (5 bases). The CDR3 is made up of 14 amino acids. From germline, CDR1 is SGDLS and CDR2 YYNGEE. V was clipped by 5 bases and J by 3 bases, with 14 bases between them.

The chain combines TRBV12-2 with TRBJ2-5; the D call TRBD2 from the table was never checked on the DNA. TRBV12-2 is a pseudogene segment. The CDR3 spans 23 residues. CDR3 in DNA: TGTGCAAGTCGCATTAACCGGGACAGGCGCTTGGGACTAGCGGGGGGCCTCCAAGAGACCCAGTACTTC. Protein sequence: CASRINRDRRLGLAGGLQETQYF.

V usage is TRBV25-1 and J usage is TRBJ1-1, with a weak D call TRBD1 (6 bases). Germline V gene sequence: CDR1 MGHDK, CDR2 SYGVNS. The CDR3 consists of 14 residues. Trimming removed 7 bases at V and 0 bases at J, with 12 bases between. In DNA form, the CDR3 reads TGTGCCAGCAAGGGAGGGGACATGAACACTGAAGCTTTCTTT. Its translation is CASKGGDMNTEAFF.

This clone was detected only once. This sequence joins TRBV18 and TRBJ1-5, with a tentative D call TRBD1 (6 bases). V gave up 2 bases and J gave up 6 bases, with 14 bases separating them. CDR3 length: 15 residues. Germline V gene sequence: CDR1 KGHSH, CDR2 LQKENI. The DNA for the CDR3 is TGTGCCAGCTCACCAGGTATAGGGGGAAGTCAGCCCCAGCATTTT. This sequence encodes CASSPGIGGSQPQHF.

The V call is TRBV9, the J call TRBJ2-7; weak D call: TRBD1 (5 bases). Germline-derived CDR1 and CDR2 are SGDLS and YYNGEE. The CDR3 runs to 12 residues. V shed 3 bases and J shed 4 bases, with 8 bases lying between them. The CDR3 sequence: CASSADTYEQYF. CDR3 DNA sequence: TGTGCCAGCAGCGCGGACACTTACGAGCAGTACTTC.

The chain carries TRBV6-5 and TRBJ1-1; D gene ambiguous. This CDR3 has 15 residues. Per the germline V gene, CDR1 is MNHEY and CDR2 is SVGAGI. V shed 6 bases and J shed 2 bases, with 16 bases lying between them. CDR3 residues: CASSSGTAPNTEAFF. The CDR3 nucleotides are TGTGCCAGCAGCTCAGGTACAGCGCCCAACACTGAAGCTTTCTTT.

The V and J genes are TRBV6-5 and TRBJ1-3; maybe TRBD1 (5 bases). The CDR3 runs 15 residues. V was clipped by 6 bases and J by 3 bases, with 15 bases between them. In germline, CDR1 is MNHEY, CDR2 SVGAGI. CDR3 DNA sequence: TGTGCCAGCAGGCCCGGGACCCCCGGTGGAAACACCATATATTTT. Translating it yields CASRPGTPGGNTIYF.

Only a few counts were recorded for this clone. J is TRBJ1-3 and V is TRBV19; 10 nucleotides match TRBD1. Germline V CDR1 and CDR2: LNHDA, SQIVND (reference sequence). V dropped 10 bases and J dropped 1; count of bases not matched to a gene: 19. The CDR3 consists of 19 residues. The CDR3 sequence: CATHASGTGAVFSGNTIYF. CDR3 nucleotide sequence: TGTGCCACCCATGCTTCCGGGACAGGGGCGGTTTTTTCTGGAAACACCATATATTTT.